A selection of T cell receptor beta chains follows, all from one sample in a study of CD8+CD57+ T cells in acquired aplastic anemia. TCRdb recomputed calls from the reads with MiXCR, one row per CDR3 protein. The sample consists of roughly 200,000 distinct CDR3 sequences, 60% to 80% of them appearing once. The sample taken for sequencing was sorted CD4+, CD8+, or CD8+CD57+ T cells (not recorded which) from PBMCs. The receptor source for this set is a human donor with aplastic anemia. Both conserved end residues are part of each CDR3. Fields, in order: clone size, J gene, D gene, V gene, CDR3 DNA, CDR3 protein. D genes are given only for firm matches. Not all rows give a size; the values are once, few, many and, for expanded clones, a class.

. TRBJ2-5 . TRBV24-1 TGTGCCACCAATCGACGGGTTTTAGAGACCCAGTACTTC CATNRRVLETQYF
. TRBJ1-1 . TRBV25-1 TGTGCCAGCAGTGCCTGGGGCGGGGGGAACACTGAAGCTTTCTTT CASSAWGGGNTEAFF
. TRBJ1-4 . TRBV20-1 TGCAGTGCCGAGCCGTTGACCGCGGCCCGGGAAAAACTGTTTTTT CSAEPLTAAREKLFF
. TRBJ2-1 . TRBV24-1 TGTGCCATCAGTCCCGGGACCCCAGCGCATGAGCAGTTCTTC CAISPGTPAHEQFF
. TRBJ2-1 TRBD2 TRBV4-3 TGCGCCAGCAGCCAAGATCGCCTAGCGGGGTACAATGAGCAGTTCTTC CASSQDRLAGYNEQFF
. TRBJ1-1 . TRBV7-9 TGTGCCAGCAGCTTTTTTGGAACTGAAGCTTTCTTT CASSFFGTEAFF
once TRBJ2-3 TRBD2 TRBV6-5 TGTGCCAGCAGTCTTATAGCGGGGAGCACAGATACGCAGTATTTT CASSLIAGSTDTQYF
few TRBJ1-4 . TRBV15 TGTGCCACCAGCACGGACGGGCCAGCTGAAAAACTGTTTTTT CATSTDGPAEKLFF
. TRBJ2-5 . TRBV7-2 TGTGCCAGCAGCCCGGGAGCCGGGGAGACCCAGTACTTC CASSPGAGETQYF
. TRBJ2-3 . TRBV7-3 TGTGCCAGCAGCCGGGACAGCACAGATACGCAGTATTTT CASSRDSTDTQYF
. TRBJ2-6 . TRBV25-1 TGTGCCAGCGCCGAAAGCTCTGGGGCCAACGTCCTGACTTTC CASAESSGANVLTF
. TRBJ2-7 . TRBV10-3 TGTGCCATCAGTGATCTTCTCGGGACGGCCACCTACGAGCAGTACTTC CAISDLLGTATYEQYF
many TRBJ1-6 . TRBV6-1 TGTGCCAGCAGTGATGGGGGGGAGAGATCACCCCTCCACTTT CASSDGGERSPLHF
. TRBJ2-1 . TRBV15 TGTGCCACCAGCAGTCCCGGGAACAATGAGCAGTCCTTC CATSSPGNNEQSF
. TRBJ1-6 . TRBV7-6 TGTGCCAGCAGCGCCGGACGGGCAACCTCCTATAATTCACCCCTTCACTTT CASSAGRATSYNSPLHF
many TRBJ1-1 . TRBV12-3/TRBV12-4 TGTGCCAGCAGTTCAACGGGGTTATTCAACACTGAAGCTTTCTTT CASSSTGLFNTEAFF
. TRBJ2-1 . TRBV19 TGTGCCAGTAAGTCCAGGAACTACAATGAGCAGTTCTTC CASKSRNYNEQFF
few TRBJ2-2 . TRBV19 TGTGCCAGTAGTATAGTCGGGATTACCGGGGAGCTGTTTTTT CASSIVGITGELFF
. TRBJ2-5 TRBD2 TRBV7-2 TGTGCCAGCAGCACGGGACTAGCGGGGGGGCGTGAGACCCAGTACTTC CASSTGLAGGRETQYF
many TRBJ2-1 TRBD2 TRBV4-1 TGCGCCAGCAGCCCCATAGCGGGGGGGCCCTACAATGAGCAGTTCTTC CASSPIAGGPYNEQFF
. TRBJ2-5 TRBD1 TRBV10-3 TGTGCCATCGGGAAAGGACAGGGGAGCCAAGAGACCCAGTACTTC CAIGKGQGSQETQYF
few TRBJ2-1 . TRBV29-1 TGCAGCGTTGTGAAGGGGTCCACCTACAATGAGCAGTTCTTC CSVVKGSTYNEQFF
. TRBJ2-7 . TRBV7-9 TGTGCCAGCAGCCTTGGGTATTTCGAGCAGCACTTC CASSLGYFEQHF
. TRBJ1-6 . TRBV12-3/TRBV12-4 TGTGCCAGCAGTTTAGGAGGGGGGAGCTCCTATAATTCACCCCTCCACTTT CASSLGGGSSYNSPLHF
many TRBJ2-7 . TRBV7-9 TGTGCCAGCAGCTTATTATTTGGGGTCCCCGAGCAGTACTTC CASSLLFGVPEQYF
many TRBJ2-1 . TRBV6-1 TGTGCCAGCAGTGAAGGACTAGTTCAGCAGTTCTTC CASSEGLVQQFF
few TRBJ2-7 TRBD2 TRBV7-3 TGTGCCAGCAGCCCAACCGGGACTAGCGCCTACGAGCAGTACTTC CASSPTGTSAYEQYF
. TRBJ2-7 . TRBV25-1 TGTGCCAGCGGGGGGTCCTACGAGCAGTACTTC CASGGSYEQYF
few TRBJ1-5 . TRBV20-1 TGCAGTGCCCTGACCGACCTGGGGCCCCAGCATTTT CSALTDLGPQHF
. TRBJ2-7 TRBD1 TRBV2 TGTGCCAGCAGGGCCGGGACAGGGGCCTCCGGGGAGCAGTACTTC CASRAGTGASGEQYF
few TRBJ1-1 . TRBV29-1 TGCAGCGTTGAAGGCGGGGGCCCTGAAGCTTTCTTT CSVEGGGPEAFF
. TRBJ1-6 TRBD1 TRBV2 TGTGCCAGCGGAGGGGACAGGAGGAATTCACCCCTCCACTTT CASGGDRRNSPLHF
. TRBJ1-1 . TRBV19 TGTGCCAGTAGTATAGTGGTATGGGAAGCTTTCTTT CASSIVVWEAFF
. TRBJ2-7 . TRBV2 TGTGCCAGCAGTGAAGCGTGGCAGAGAGAGCAGTACTTC CASSEAWQREQYF
once TRBJ2-7 . TRBV6-6 TGTGCCAGCAGTTACGGCGTCGAGCAGTACTTC CASSYGVEQYF
once TRBJ2-5 . TRBV25-1 TGTGCCAGCAGTGAAGGGGGGCAGTTGTGGGGGAAGGACCAGTACTTC CASSEGGQLWGKDQYF
. TRBJ2-1 . TRBV9 TGTGCCAGCAGCGTAGCCTGGGGCGGATTGAATGAGCAGTTCTTC CASSVAWGGLNEQFF
many TRBJ2-7 TRBD2 TRBV7-8 TGTGCCACCGAGCGGGGTATGGAGCAGTACTTC CATERGMEQYF
few TRBJ2-3 . TRBV9 TGTGCCAGCAGCGTAGGGCCCGTCGCAGATACGCAGTATTTT CASSVGPVADTQYF
. TRBJ2-3 . TRBV24-1 TGTGCCACCAGTGATTCTCGGGGCGCAGATACGCAGTATTTT CATSDSRGADTQYF
once TRBJ2-3 . TRBV19 TGTGCCAGTAGTATAACAACGTTAGGCATAGATACGCAGTATTTT CASSITTLGIDTQYF
. TRBJ2-3 TRBD2 TRBV7-9 TGTGCCAGCAGTTTAGGTCCCGGACTAGCGGGGACAGATACGCAGTATTTT CASSLGPGLAGTDTQYF
. TRBJ2-7 TRBD2 TRBV7-9 TGTGCCAGCAGCCCCCCACTAGCGGTTCCCTACGAGCAGTACTTC CASSPPLAVPYEQYF
few TRBJ1-2 . TRBV15 TGTGCCACCAGCAGAGATCTGGGAAACTATGGCTACACCTTC CATSRDLGNYGYTF
. TRBJ1-5 . TRBV29-1 TGCAGCAGTTATGGGCAGGCAAATCAGCCCCAGCATTTT CSSYGQANQPQHF
. TRBJ2-5 . TRBV7-8 TGTGCCAGCAGCTTAGGTACAGGCTACTTAGAGAAGGCCCAGTACTTC CASSLGTGYLEKAQYF
. TRBJ2-7 . TRBV5-1 TGCGCCAGCAGCTTGTGGGGGGGCAGTTCCTACGAGCAGTACTTC CASSLWGGSSYEQYF
. TRBJ1-6 . TRBV7-6 TGTGCCAGCGCCTTAGTCGGGAGCTCCTATAATTCACCCCTCCACTTT CASALVGSSYNSPLHF
. TRBJ2-1 . TRBV15 TGTGCCACCAGCAGAGATGCGGGATCCTACAATGAGCAGTTCTTC CATSRDAGSYNEQFF
few TRBJ2-4 . TRBV27 TGTGCCAGCAGTTTCCGGGACGGTAAAAACATTCAGTACTTC CASSFRDGKNIQYF
. TRBJ2-7 TRBD2 TRBV20-1 TGCAGTGCTAGAGACGTAGCGGGAGGATACTACGAGCAGTACTTC CSARDVAGGYYEQYF
. TRBJ2-7 . TRBV7-2 TGTGCCAGCAGAGTACAGGGAACCTACGAGCAGTACTTC CASRVQGTYEQYF
. TRBJ2-3 . TRBV10-1 TGCGCCAGCAGTGAAGATCTGGGGAGCACAGATACGCAGTATTTT CASSEDLGSTDTQYF
few TRBJ2-7 . TRBV20-1 TGCAGTGCTATCGGTCTAGCGAGTACCCTATCGAGGGAGCAGTACTTC CSAIGLASTLSREQYF
. TRBJ2-6 . TRBV25-1 TGTGCCAGCAGTGGGGCTAGCTCTGGGGCCAACGTCCTGACTTTC CASSGASSGANVLTF
. TRBJ1-1 . TRBV15 TGTGCCACCAGCAGAGCAAGCGGCGTGAACACTGAAGCTTTCTTT CATSRASGVNTEAFF
. TRBJ2-1 . TRBV7-7 TGTGCTAGCAGCTCAACAGGGCTCGATGAGCAGTTCTTC CASSSTGLDEQFF
. TRBJ2-5 TRBD1 TRBV12-3/TRBV12-4 TGTGCCAGCAGTACACCGGGACAGGGAAAAGAGACCCAGTACTTC CASSTPGQGKETQYF
. TRBJ2-1 . TRBV14 TGTGCCAGCAGCCAAGAAGTATGGCAACAGTTCTTC CASSQEVWQQFF